This T cell receptor (beta chain) was obtained from a study of T cells in narcolepsy. Whole-study context: Donors had narcolepsy type 1 or type 2, or were healthy controls.

Points on this clone: Its cognate antigen is unknown.

Study-wide results and caveats: No autoreactive T cell clone sequences appeared in some memory CD4+ repertoires. Same-patient CSF and blood CD4+ T cell clonotypes included HCRT-specific and TRIB2-specific autoreactive ones. Reportedly, autoreactive clonotypes were serially detected in patients' blood but not controls'.

CDR1 is GTSNPN, CDR2 SVGIG, per germline (reference sequence). The CDR3 is made up of 13 amino acids. V shed 4 bases and J 6 bases; nucleotides not matched to a gene: 7. This table comes from immunoSEQ multiplex PCR, and its TCRdb copy is limited to in-frame clones, with some not included. The sample carries about 21,000 clones, 92% recorded once. This rearrangement joins TRBV30 to TRBJ1-2; 8 bases fit TRBD1. The receptor was isolated from a human donor with narcolepsy. Material: CD45RA- memory CD4+ T cells from PBMCs. The CDR3 sequence: CAWTERQGHGYTF. The CDR3 region has the DNA TGTGCCTGGACCGAGCGACAGGGGCATGGCTACACCTTC.